This T cell receptor (beta chain) is drawn from a study of shared clonotypes between healthy human individuals. CD4+ cells yielded CD45RA+ naive and CD45RA-negative memory subsets. Execution of the assay was at deep level. Method: immunoSEQ multiplex PCR; TCRdb's copy keeps in-frame clones and lacks some. The sample has about 2.4 million clones, roughly 93% seen once; the top ten hold roughly 0.39%. Regarding this clone: The antigen is unknown. This CDR3 is also generated by other DNA sequences in the sample.

Findings and limits, study-wide: Relative to memory subsets, naive subsets generally showed larger estimated richness. Sequencing depth was a factor that was expected to affect clonotype sharing among donors.

CDR1 is SGHRS and CDR2 is YFSETQ in the germline V gene. Trimming cost V 4 bases and J 5 bases, with 11 bases left between them. CDR3 length: 13 amino acids. This sequence originates from a man between 18 and 35 years old in good health. Some clones in this sample may be carry-over from other donors' samples. The sequenced material came from naive CD4+ T cells from PBMCs. Subset noted: CD45RA+ positively selected. The chain is built from TRBV5-1 and TRBJ2-3, with a weak D call TRBD2 (6 bases). Here the CDR3 reads CASSLGDLDTQYF. CDR3 in DNA: TGCGCCAGCAGCCTTGGGGACTTAGATACGCAGTATTTT.